This T cell receptor (beta chain) was found in a study of control samples from healthy donors and cancer patients. Repertoires were generated with immunoSEQ multiplex PCR, while TCRdb's copy carries only in-frame clones and drops some. Of under 450,000 clones in the sample, approximately 90% were seen once. In regard to this clone: At the DNA level, this CDR3 is encoded by other sequences in the same sample as well.

Sequencing was done on a sample of PBMCs. This TCR was sampled from a man aged 35 to 55 with head and neck cancer.

Here the CDR3 DNA reads TGTGCCAGCAGTTTATTGGCGGGGAACACTGAAGCTTTCTTT. It is translated as CASSLLAGNTEAFF. V usage is TRBV28 and J usage is TRBJ1-1; D unresolved. With 1 base removed from V and 1 base from J, the gap between germline ends came to 7 bases. This CDR3 has 14 residues. Germline V lookup: CDR1 MDHEN, CDR2 SYDVKM. The entire variable domain, with the rest obtained from reference TRBV28 and TRBJ1-1, is as follows: DVKVTQSSRYLVKRTGEKVFLECVQDMDHENMFWYRQDPGLGLRLIYFSYDVKMKEKGDIPEGYSVSREKKERFSLILESASTNQTSMYLCASSLLAGNTEAFFGQGTRLTVV.